This TCR beta chain was profiled in a study of control samples from healthy donors and cancer patients. Data came from immunoSEQ multiplex PCR; TCRdb stores just in-frame clones and leaves some out. The sample lists 80,000 to 100,000 clones; 80% to 95% were seen once. This clone was picked up one time. The ends were cut back, 5 bases at V and 13 bases at J, with 18 bases in the middle. CDR3 length: 14 amino acids. The germline V gene has CDR1 LGHDT and CDR2 YNNKEL (reference sequence). The sample taken for sequencing was blood. The V call is TRBV3-1 (or the pseudogene TRBV3-2), the J call TRBJ1-6; D gene ambiguous. The clonotype was recovered from a human donor in good health. The donor label of this sample is uncertain. CDR3: CASSEREVGWPLHF. In DNA, the CDR3 is TGTGCCAGCAGCGAACGGGAGGTGGGGTGGCCCCTCCACTTT.